Shown below are 5 T cell receptor beta chains from a single sample sequenced in a study of cytomegalovirus exposure and HLA in healthy donors. The study ran its PCR with 60 Vbeta and 13 Jbeta primers. Method: immunoSEQ multiplex PCR; TCRdb's copy keeps in-frame clones and lacks some. The data hold 100,000 to 150,000 clones, with roughly three quarters observed a single time. Sequenced: PBMCs. The receptors were gathered from a woman under 30 in good health and CMV-seronegative.

This clone was counted only a few times. The rearrangement uses TRBV5-1 and TRBJ2-7, with 9 bases that match TRBD2. V lost 0 bases, J lost 5 bases, and 9 bases stayed unmatched. The V gene's germline CDR1 is SGHRS and CDR2 YFSETQ. The CDR3 extends over 16 amino acids. The CDR3 reads CASSLGVSGRRNEQYF. In DNA, the CDR3 is TGCGCCAGCAGCTTGGGGGTTAGCGGGAGACGAAACGAGCAGTACTTC. Full variable domain (missing parts from reference TRBV5-1 and TRBJ2-7): KAGVTQTPRYLIKTRGQQVTLSCSPISGHRSVSWYQQTPGQGLQFLFEYFSETQRNKGNFPGRFSGRQFSNSRSEMNVSTLELGDSALYLCASSLGVSGRRNEQYFGPGTRLTVT.

The CDR3 sequence is CASTMGDTQYF. The CDR3 region has the DNA TGTGCCAGCACTATGGGAGATACGCAGTATTTT. V gene TRBV18 combines with J gene TRBJ2-3; no reliable D call. Germline CDR1 is KGHSH and CDR2 is LQKENI. V was pared by 8 bases and J by 5 bases, with 8 bases between. This CDR3 has 11 amino acids.

The chain recombines TRBV11-2 with TRBJ1-5; TRBD1 might be the D (5 bases). Germline V gene sequence: CDR1 SGHAT, CDR2 FQNNGV. This CDR3 contains 16 residues. The V end lost 1 base, the J end lost 1 base, and 11 bases lay between the germline ends. The CDR3 spells CASSLGRGSSNQPQHF. CDR3 nucleotide sequence: TGTGCCAGCAGCTTAGGGAGGGGCTCGAGCAATCAGCCCCAGCATTTT. The entire variable domain, with the rest obtained from reference TRBV11-2 and TRBJ1-5, is as follows: EAGVAQSPRYKIIEKRQSVAFWCNPISGHATLYWYQQILGQGPKLLIQFQNNGVVDDSQLPKDRFSAERLKGVDSTLKIQPAKLEDSAVYLCASSLGRGSSNQPQHFGDGTRLSIL.

The chain joins TRBV5-1 to TRBJ2-3; TRBD2 matches 11 bases. CDR1 is SGHRS and CDR2 is YFSETQ in the germline V gene. The CDR3 has 19 residues. J gave up 6 bases and V 4 bases, and 19 bases lay outside the gene matches. The CDR3: CASSIGTSGGITLWDTQYF. CDR3 bases: TGCGCCAGCAGCATTGGGACTAGCGGCGGGATCACGCTGTGGGATACGCAGTATTTT.

J is TRBJ2-7 and V is TRBV30; perhaps TRBD2 as D (5 bases). This CDR3 has 12 residues. V was clipped by 4 bases and J by 7 bases, with 14 bases between them. Germline V gene lookup returns CDR1 GTSNPN and CDR2 SVGIG (reference sequence). The CDR3 loop is CAWIGSPGEQYF. The CDR3 nucleotides read TGTGCCTGGATCGGGTCTCCGGGGGAGCAGTACTTC.